The sequence of this T cell receptor beta chain was determined in a study of T cells in Graves' hyperthyroidism and ophthalmopathy. Each diagnosis was grounded in clinical symptoms, serum thyroxine and TRAb, thyroid ultrasound, and orbital computed tomography. Amplification of TCR beta CDR3 regions was performed using RNA transcripts as template. The TCR CDR3 was amplified in a first-round RT-PCR using the HTBI primer set. Using its own MiXCR run on the multiplex PCR reads, TCRdb lists one record per CDR3 protein. The repertoire holds hundreds of thousands of distinct CDR3 sequences, with 35% to 55% as singletons. This clonotype was counted only a few times. Its antigen is not identified. The study, taken as a whole, reports: Most thyroid clonotypes that were expanded above 0.001 also turned up in blood.

This receptor was identified in a woman under 30 with Graves' hyperthyroidism. The sequenced material came from peripheral blood or thyroid tissue (not recorded which).

The DNA for the CDR3 is TGTGCCAGCAGTGACCCTGACAGGGTAGGGGATACTGAAGCTTTCTTT. This sequence encodes CASSDPDRVGDTEAFF. The genes are TRBV2 and TRBJ1-1, with TRBD1 matching 7 bases. Germline CDR1 and CDR2: SNHLY and FYNNEI. The trim removed 3 bases at V and 5 bases at J, leaving 12 bases unmatched. CDR3 length: 16 residues.